One and the same sample provided the 17 T cell receptor beta chains below, sequenced in a study of blood T cell repertoires in COVID-19 (dated by TCRdb to 2018 to 2021). Library method: the immunoSEQ multiplex PCR assay. In its TCRdb copy, this immuneACCESS table keeps in-frame sequences only and misses some clones. Where compared with another copy, unresolved V genes explain less than half of these, and the others have no known cause. Across this sample there are 200,000 to 250,000 clones, with 75% to 90% seen only once. The ten largest clones take up 8% to 9% of the sample. Sample: peripheral blood. Receptors originate from a woman over 75 with COVID-19, enrolled during active disease.

Only a few counts were recorded for this clone. The rearrangement joins TRBV24-1 to TRBJ2-2, with 9 bases aligning to TRBD2. CDR3 length equals 15 residues. With V trimmed by 7 bases and J by 3 bases, 5 bases remained unmatched. The germline gives CDR1 KGHDR, CDR2 SFDVKD. In nucleotides, the CDR3 is TGTGCCACCAGAGGGACTAGCCGCGACACCGGGGAGCTGTTTTTT. Protein: CATRGTSRDTGELFF.

As to this clone: The sample contains more than one DNA sequence encoding this CDR3. V and J are TRBV18 and TRBJ1-5; no clear D. Germline V gene sequence: CDR1 KGHSH, CDR2 LQKENI. V dropped 3 bases and J dropped 4 bases, with 7 bases sitting between them. The CDR3 is 13 amino acids. The CDR3 sequence: CASSPALNQPQHF. CDR3 DNA sequence: TGTGCCAGCTCACCGGCCTTAAATCAGCCCCAGCATTTT.

The V gene is TRBV3-1 (or the pseudogene TRBV3-2), the J gene TRBJ1-1; D remains unclear. Germline V CDR1 and CDR2: LGHDT, YNNKEL (reference sequence). Trimming shortened V by 2 bases and J by 6 bases, and 16 bases separated the two germline ends. The CDR3 spans 15 residues. CDR3 nucleotides: TGTGCCAGCAGCCAAAACCCCCTTAAGAGATCTGAAGCTTTCTTT. This translates into CASSQNPLKRSEAFF.

The J gene is TRBJ2-1, the V gene TRBV4-1; 7 nucleotides line up with TRBD2. V lost 3 bases to trimming and J lost 12 bases; unmatched junction nucleotides: 8. Germline V CDR1 and CDR2: MGHRA, YSYEKL. CDR3 length: 13 amino acids. The CDR3 sequence: CASSHYAGVAQFF. The CDR3 bases are TGCGCCAGCAGCCATTACGCGGGGGTAGCGCAGTTCTTC.

The V gene is TRBV21-1, the J gene TRBJ2-7; the table's D call, TRBD1, has no DNA check behind it. TRBV21-1 is given as a pseudogene. The CDR3 extends over 18 amino acids. The DNA of the CDR3 is TGTGCCAGCAGCGCCAAGGCAAATTCAACAGGGAATTCCTACGAGCAGTACTTC. Its translation is CASSAKANSTGNSYEQYF.

This rearrangement joins TRBV6-5 to TRBJ1-2, with D maybe TRBD1 (5 bases). CDR3 length equals 12 residues. V lost 7 bases and J 8 bases, leaving 14 bases between the germline ends. Germline CDR1 and CDR2: MNHEY and SVGAGI. This CDR3 reads CASTPGHRGYTF. The DNA of the CDR3 is TGTGCCAGCACCCCTGGACACCGCGGCTACACCTTC.

As DNA, the CDR3 is TGTGCCAGCAGCCCGAGAAGGCTAGCGGGAGCTGGAGTCTATGAGCAGTTCTTC. Translated: CASSPRRLAGAGVYEQFF. V usage is TRBV7-2 and J usage is TRBJ2-1; 10 bases map to TRBD2. Per the germline V gene, CDR1 is SGHTA and CDR2 is FQGNSA. The ends lost 5 bases at V and 8 bases at J; junction bases unmatched: 18. The CDR3 spans 18 residues.

The V gene is TRBV18, the J gene TRBJ2-7; D is unresolved. V shed 4 bases and J shed 4 bases, with 5 bases lying between them. Germline V gene lookup returns CDR1 KGHSH and CDR2 LQKENI. The CDR3 consists of 11 residues. Here the CDR3 reads CASSQQYEQYF. The CDR3 DNA sequence: TGTGCCAGCTCACAACAATACGAGCAGTACTTC.

The chain uses TRBV6-1 and TRBJ2-2, with 12 bases identical to TRBD2. The CDR3 loop spans 17 amino acids. The V gene end was trimmed by 4 bases and the J gene end by 5 bases; junction bases not matched to a gene: 8. The germline gives CDR1 MNHNS, CDR2 SASEGT. CDR3 DNA sequence: TGTGCCAGCAGTGGACTAGCGGGAGTCCTGTGGACCGGGGAGCTGTTTTTT. It is translated as CASSGLAGVLWTGELFF.

This clone was detected once. This chain connects TRBV18 to TRBJ2-1; TRBD2 agrees at 8 bases. CDR3 length: 18 amino acids. Germline lookup yields CDR1 KGHSH and CDR2 LQKENI. J gave up 12 bases and V 4 bases, and 23 bases lay outside the gene matches. The CDR3 loop is CASSQPGRGVGGFSRQFF. Written as DNA, the CDR3 is TGTGCCAGCTCACAACCCGGGAGGGGTGTAGGTGGATTCTCTAGGCAGTTCTTC.

This chain connects TRBV19 to TRBJ2-5, with a weak D call TRBD2 (6 bases). The germline V and J ends were trimmed by 5 bases and 0 bases, with 10 bases remaining between them. Germline CDR1 reads LNHDA; CDR2 reads SQIVND (reference sequence). CDR3 length equals 14 residues. CDR3 sequence reads: CASSWGRNQETQYF. In DNA, the CDR3 is TGTGCCAGTAGTTGGGGGAGGAACCAAGAGACCCAGTACTTC.

This clone was counted a single time. The rearrangement joins TRBV18 to TRBJ1-6; D not certain. Germline CDR1 and CDR2: KGHSH and LQKENI. The CDR3 contains 15 residues. Trimming removed 2 bases from V and 0 bases from J, with 5 bases in between. The CDR3 region has the DNA TGTGCCAGCTCACCAGAGAGCTCCTATAATTCACCCCTCCACTTT. Amino acids: CASSPESSYNSPLHF.

V and J are TRBV18 and TRBJ1-1; D gene ambiguous. The CDR3 length is 15 residues. Germline CDR1 is KGHSH and CDR2 is LQKENI. V gave up 2 bases and J gave up 1 base, with 11 bases separating them. DNA of the CDR3: TGTGCCAGCTCACCAATGGCTCCCTCGAACACTGAAGCTTTCTTT. Amino acids: CASSPMAPSNTEAFF. The complete variable domain, with remaining parts taken from reference TRBV18 and TRBJ1-1, reads NAGVMQNPRHLVRRRGQEARLRCSPMKGHSHVYWYRQLPEEGLKFMVYLQKENIIDESGMPKERFSAEFPKEGPSILRIQQVVRGDSAAYFCASSPMAPSNTEAFFGQGTRLTVV.

The J gene is TRBJ1-2, the V gene TRBV7-9, with TRBD1 matching 8 bases. Germline CDR1 reads SEHNR; CDR2 reads FQNEAQ (reference sequence). CDR3 length: 12 residues. J lost 11 bases, V lost 3 bases, and 5 bases had no gene match. The CDR3: CASSLGDRSYTF. The CDR3 DNA is TGTGCCAGCAGCTTGGGGGACAGGAGTTACACCTTC.

V gene TRBV6-5 combines with J gene TRBJ1-3, with TRBD1 identical over 7 bases. CDR1 is MNHEY and CDR2 is SVGAGI in the germline V gene. CDR3 length: 16 residues. Trimming took 4 bases from V and 1 from J; bases not matched to a gene: 7. CDR3 coding DNA: TGTGCCAGCAGTTCCCGACAGGGTAATTCTGGAAACACCATATATTTT. Protein product: CASSSRQGNSGNTIYF.

The chain links TRBV24-1 to TRBJ2-3; D is unresolved. V lost 9 bases and J lost 1, with 10 bases in between. Per germline, CDR1 KGHDR and CDR2 SFDVKD. This CDR3 is built from 13 residues. CDR3 protein: CATSAAGTDTQYF. The CDR3 nucleotides are TGTGCCACCTCCGCGGCAGGCACAGATACGCAGTATTTT.

This sequence joins TRBV10-3 and TRBJ2-7, with TRBD1 matching over 11 bases. From germline, CDR1 is ENHRY and CDR2 SYGVKD. J was trimmed by 4 bases and V by 2 bases; bases with no gene match: 4. This CDR3 comprises 15 residues. CDR3 DNA sequence: TGTGCCATCAGTGAGCGTAGGGACAGGGGGTACGAGCAGTACTTC. Its translation is CAISERRDRGYEQYF.